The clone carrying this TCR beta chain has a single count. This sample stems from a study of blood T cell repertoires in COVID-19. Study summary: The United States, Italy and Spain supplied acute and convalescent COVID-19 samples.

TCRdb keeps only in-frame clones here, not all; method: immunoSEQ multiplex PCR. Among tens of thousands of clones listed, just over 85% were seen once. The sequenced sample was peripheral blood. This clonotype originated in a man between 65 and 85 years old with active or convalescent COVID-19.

CDR3 bases: TGTGCCAGCAGCCTGGGACAGCGAAACTATGGCTACACCTTC. Encoded protein: CASSLGQRNYGYTF. This chain uses TRBV2 with TRBJ1-2, with 7 bases identical to TRBD1. V was clipped by 6 bases and J by 2 bases; unmatched bases: 6. This CDR3 is built from 14 residues. The germline gives CDR1 SNHLY, CDR2 FYNNEI.